Listed below are T cell receptor beta chains from one sample, sequenced in a study of blood T cell repertoires in COVID-19. Libraries were prepared by immunoSEQ multiplex PCR; TCRdb keeps only in-frame clonotypes and omits some of them. Seen here are about 200,000 clones, roughly 84% observed once, and the top ten hold less than 9.5%. The sample consisted of PBMCs or T cells enriched from blood (not recorded which). The receptors here all came from a man between 40 and 49 years old who had recovered from COVID-19. Each CDR3 is given with its conserved first and last residue. The order of the fields is D gene, V gene, J gene, CDR3 protein. D genes are given only for firm matches.

D: TRBD1
V: TRBV4-1
J: TRBJ2-3
CDR3: CASSRDRGQDTQYF

D: -
V: TRBV6-5
J: TRBJ1-1
CDR3: CASSKQLQGFSEAFF

D: -
V: TRBV6-1
J: TRBJ1-2
CDR3: CASSEVRGMSYGYTF

D: -
V: TRBV28
J: TRBJ2-5
CDR3: CASSFGGPGETQYF

D: -
V: TRBV7-2
J: TRBJ1-1
CDR3: CASSQHRFEAFF

D: -
V: TRBV7-9
J: TRBJ1-5
CDR3: CASSFGTNNQPQHF

D: TRBD2
V: TRBV27
J: TRBJ2-1
CDR3: CASSLGGGSYNEQFF

D: -
V: TRBV4-3
J: TRBJ2-6
CDR3: CASSREFRGANVLTF

D: -
V: TRBV6-5
J: TRBJ1-1
CDR3: CASSYWDGRAFF

D: TRBD2
V: TRBV5-1
J: TRBJ2-1
CDR3: CASSSLAGGSYNEQFF

D: TRBD2
V: TRBV11-2
J: TRBJ2-5
CDR3: CASSDRTSGVEETQYF

D: TRBD1
V: TRBV18
J: TRBJ2-1
CDR3: CASSPGTDNEQFF

D: TRBD1
V: TRBV2
J: TRBJ2-5
CDR3: CASVTGTGVGEETQYF

D: -
V: TRBV7-9
J: TRBJ1-4
CDR3: CASSLEYSNEKLFF

D: -
V: TRBV2
J: TRBJ1-2
CDR3: CASSEFAGYYGYTF

D: -
V: TRBV4-2
J: TRBJ1-2
CDR3: CASSHAGTGYTF

D: TRBD1
V: TRBV4-1
J: TRBJ2-7
CDR3: CASSQDYGTGYYEQYF

D: -
V: TRBV2
J: TRBJ2-4
CDR3: CASSEGAGKNIQYF

D: TRBD2
V: TRBV24-1
J: TRBJ2-5
CDR3: CATSPGGASGETQYF

D: TRBD1
V: TRBV7-9
J: TRBJ2-1
CDR3: CASSEIPGTGRANEQFF

D: TRBD1
V: TRBV5-1
J: TRBJ1-2
CDR3: CASSFETGNYGYTF

D: TRBD1
V: TRBV7-2
J: TRBJ1-6
CDR3: CASSQGAWNSPLHF

D: -
V: TRBV5-8
J: TRBJ1-1
CDR3: CASSKTVMNTEAFF

D: -
V: TRBV4-1
J: TRBJ1-1
CDR3: CASRSPTGRGEAFF

D: TRBD2
V: TRBV29-1
J: TRBJ2-3
CDR3: CSVDMGWSTGGADTQYF

D: TRBD2
V: TRBV4-3
J: TRBJ2-3
CDR3: CASSRLGASGRTDTQYF

D: TRBD1
V: TRBV27
J: TRBJ1-2
CDR3: CARPGQGLNYGYTF

D: -
V: TRBV14
J: TRBJ1-1
CDR3: CASSQETKATEAFF

D: -
V: TRBV6-4
J: TRBJ2-7
CDR3: CASSRQRNYEQYF

D: -
V: TRBV7-2
J: TRBJ1-4
CDR3: CASSLEIGDEKLFF

D: -
V: TRBV5-8
J: TRBJ2-1
CDR3: CASSLGGSYNEQFF

D: TRBD2
V: TRBV24-1
J: TRBJ2-3
CDR3: CATSEESGEQWDTDTQYF

D: TRBD1
V: TRBV2
J: TRBJ1-2
CDR3: CATQTSGTGASGYTF

D: -
V: TRBV4-3
J: TRBJ1-6
CDR3: CASSQEGLEEQVSPLHF

D: TRBD1
V: TRBV5-1
J: TRBJ2-7
CDR3: CASSLAGTGYSYEQYF

D: -
V: TRBV2
J: TRBJ1-6
CDR3: CASSPQGGNSPLHF

D: -
V: TRBV5-6
J: TRBJ2-2
CDR3: CASSLRLGPGRSGELFF

D: -
V: TRBV29-1
J: TRBJ1-2
CDR3: CSVEGSLNYGYTF

D: -
V: TRBV5-4
J: TRBJ1-2
CDR3: CASSLARLGGGYTF

D: -
V: TRBV2
J: TRBJ2-1
CDR3: CASVRVSPQYNEQFF

D: -
V: TRBV4-1
J: TRBJ1-2
CDR3: CASSPSGSPLYGYTF

D: -
V: TRBV18
J: TRBJ1-1
CDR3: CASSPGAGAEAFF

D: TRBD1
V: TRBV28
J: TRBJ2-7
CDR3: CASSPHWTGQTYEQYF

D: TRBD2
V: TRBV27
J: TRBJ2-7
CDR3: CASKRTSTEQYF

D: TRBD1
V: TRBV9
J: TRBJ2-2
CDR3: CASSQGVSRTGELFF

D: -
V: TRBV12-2
J: TRBJ1-2
CDR3: CASRSTTGQAINYGYTF

D: TRBD2
V: TRBV7-2
J: TRBJ2-3
CDR3: CASSYGLAGGTDTQYF

D: -
V: TRBV7-2
J: TRBJ1-4
CDR3: CASSSTGRGEKLFF

D: TRBD1
V: TRBV2
J: TRBJ1-1
CDR3: CASSERGRKTEAFF

D: TRBD1
V: TRBV27
J: TRBJ1-1
CDR3: CASSLRQGATEAFF

D: -
V: TRBV13
J: TRBJ2-2
CDR3: CASSPPRGRGTGELFF

D: -
V: TRBV11-3
J: TRBJ2-1
CDR3: CASSRSGQNLNEQFF

D: TRBD1
V: TRBV5-4
J: TRBJ1-1
CDR3: CASRRDRETEAFF

D: -
V: TRBV19
J: TRBJ1-1
CDR3: CASSTLGTGHRTLNTEAFF